What follows are 4 T cell receptor beta chains derived from one specimen sequenced in a study of regulatory T cells in long-lasting Graves disease. Time point denoted: newly diagnosed GD, antithyroid drugs for less than 3 months. PBMC-derived RNA was used for the TCR library. Arm-PCR of CDR3 regions and iRepertoire HTBI primers were the basis on which TCR beta libraries were built. One entry per CDR3 protein results from TCRdb running MiXCR on the multiplex PCR reads. The table shows approximately 400,000 distinct CDR3 sequences, with roughly 12% occurring only once. The sample was also linked to a second study, of T cells in Graves' hyperthyroidism and ophthalmopathy.

Source: peripheral blood mononuclear cells (PBMCs), taken at new diagnosis, from a patient treated with antithyroid drugs. The source of these receptors is a woman under 30 with Graves disease.

This clonotype was found many times. This rearrangement joins TRBV20-1 to TRBJ2-1; D gene uncertain. The CDR3 consists of 12 residues. V was shortened by 0 bases and J by 9 bases, with 9 bases between the two germline ends. In germline, CDR1 is DFQATT, CDR2 SNEGSKA (reference sequence). This CDR3 reads CSARDRLVEQFF. The CDR3 coding sequence is TGCAGTGCTAGAGATCGCCTAGTTGAGCAGTTCTTC.

The rearrangement links TRBV6-2 or TRBV6-3 to TRBJ2-7; D gene ambiguous. This CDR3 comprises 12 residues. The germline CDR1 and CDR2 sequences are MNHEY and SVGEGT. V dropped 2 bases and J dropped 5 bases, with 7 bases sitting between them. This CDR3 reads CASSYVLNEQYF. CDR3 in DNA: TGTGCCAGCAGTTACGTCTTGAACGAGCAGTACTTC.

The table lists this clonotype with many counts. The chain carries TRBV19 and TRBJ2-7, with 9 nucleotides matching TRBD2. The germline V gene encodes CDR1 LNHDA and CDR2 SQIVND (reference sequence). V trimming: 3 bases; J trimming: 0 bases; junction bases outside the gene matches: 3. The CDR3 spans 15 residues. The CDR3 coding sequence is TGTGCCAGTAGTATGGCTAGCGGGGTCTCCTACGAGCAGTACTTC. This translates into CASSMASGVSYEQYF.

This clonotype occurred many times. The V and J genes are TRBV11-2 and TRBJ1-5; D gene uncertain. Trimming left V 1 base short and J 7 bases short, with 8 bases between. The CDR3 loop spans 13 amino acids. The germline V gene encodes CDR1 SGHAT and CDR2 FQNNGV. CDR3 protein: CASSLGISQPQHF. The CDR3 DNA reads as TGTGCCAGCAGCTTAGGGATTTCCCAGCCCCAGCATTTT.